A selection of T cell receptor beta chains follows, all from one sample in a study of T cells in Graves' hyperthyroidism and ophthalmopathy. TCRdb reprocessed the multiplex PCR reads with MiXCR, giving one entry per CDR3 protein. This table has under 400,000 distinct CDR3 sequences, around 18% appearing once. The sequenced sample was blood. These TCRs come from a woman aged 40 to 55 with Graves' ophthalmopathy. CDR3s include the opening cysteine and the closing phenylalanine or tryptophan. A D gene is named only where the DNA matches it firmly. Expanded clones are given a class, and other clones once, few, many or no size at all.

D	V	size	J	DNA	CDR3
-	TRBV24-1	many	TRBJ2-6	TGTGCCACTTTAGGACGGGATGGATCTGGGGCCAACGTCCTGACTTTC	CATLGRDGSGANVLTF
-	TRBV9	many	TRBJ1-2	TGTGCCAGCAGTGTTGGGGGGGGCGGCTATGGCTACACCTTC	CASSVGGGGYGYTF
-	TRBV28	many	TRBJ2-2	TGTGCCAGCAGGGGGGGTCTGAAAGGTGGCGGGGAGCTGTTTTTT	CASRGGLKGGGELFF
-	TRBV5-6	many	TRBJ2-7	TGTGCCAGGCATAGGGGTCAGGACCCCCAAGTTCTCGACGAGCAGTACTTC	CARHRGQDPQVLDEQYF
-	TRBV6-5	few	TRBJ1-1	TGTGCCAGCAGTTACTCGGGGCGGACACTTGAAGCTTTCTTT	CASSYSGRTLEAFF
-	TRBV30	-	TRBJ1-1	TGTGCCTGGAGTGTAGGGGGGGGAACTGAAGCTTTCTTT	CAWSVGGGTEAFF
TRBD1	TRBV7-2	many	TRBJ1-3	TGTGCCAGCAGCGTGACAGGGAGTGGAAACACCATATATTTT	CASSVTGSGNTIYF
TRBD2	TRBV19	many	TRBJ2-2	TGTGCCAGTAGCCGCACCAGCTCGGGACTAGCTGGGACCGGGGAGCTGTTTTTT	CASSRTSSGLAGTGELFF
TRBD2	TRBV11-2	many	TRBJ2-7	TGTGCCAGCAGCAAACTAGCGGGAGGTACCTACGAGCAGTACTTC	CASSKLAGGTYEQYF
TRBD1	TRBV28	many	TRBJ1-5	TGTGCCAGCAGATCCCGGGACAGGGGGCGAGGTCAGCCCCAGCATTTT	CASRSRDRGRGQPQHF
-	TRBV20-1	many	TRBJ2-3	TGCAGTGCTTTACCAATCGACGCGGCCTCCACAGATACGCAGTATTTT	CSALPIDAASTDTQYF
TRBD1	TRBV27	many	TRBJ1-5	TGTGCCACTGGACAGGAGAATCAGCCCCAGCATTTT	CATGQENQPQHF
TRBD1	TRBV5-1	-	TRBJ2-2	TGCGCCAGCAGCGGAATCCGGGACAGGTCACCGAACACCGGGGAGCTGTTTTTT	CASSGIRDRSPNTGELFF
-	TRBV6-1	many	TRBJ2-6	TGTGCCAGCAGTGAAAGAGGCAGTACCTCTGGGGCCAACGTCCTGACTTTC	CASSERGSTSGANVLTF
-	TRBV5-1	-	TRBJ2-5	TGCGCCAGCAGCGAGGGGACCTACAAACCAGAGACCCAGTACTTC	CASSEGTYKPETQYF
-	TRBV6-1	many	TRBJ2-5	TGTGCCAGCACCGGTCAACTCCAAGAGACCCAGTACTTC	CASTGQLQETQYF
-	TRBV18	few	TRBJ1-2	TGTGCCAGCTCACCACTTTACAGTTTGAACTATGGCTACACCTTC	CASSPLYSLNYGYTF
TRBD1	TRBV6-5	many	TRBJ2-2	TGTGCCAGCAGTCACCAAACAGGGGCGAACACCGGGGAGCTGTTTTTT	CASSHQTGANTGELFF
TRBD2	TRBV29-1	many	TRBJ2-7	TGCAGCGTTGAAGGGACTAGCGGGAGACCCTACGAGCAGTACTTC	CSVEGTSGRPYEQYF
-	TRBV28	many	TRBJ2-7	TGTGCCAGCAGTTTAGACAGCCGAGTTTCTGAGCAGTACTTC	CASSLDSRVSEQYF
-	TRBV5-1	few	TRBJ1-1	TGCGCCAGCAGCTTGGGAGAGATGACCGTCCGAGCTTTCTTT	CASSLGEMTVRAFF
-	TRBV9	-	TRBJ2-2	TGTGCCAGCAGCGTTCTGGGGCCTACGGAGCTGTTTTTT	CASSVLGPTELFF
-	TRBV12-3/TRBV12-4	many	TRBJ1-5	TGTGCCAGCAGTTTATCGTTTCGACAGCCCCAGCATTTT	CASSLSFRQPQHF
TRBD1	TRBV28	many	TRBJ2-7	TGTGCCAGCAGACCCCTGATCATGGACAGGGAAACGGACGAGCAGTACTTC	CASRPLIMDRETDEQYF
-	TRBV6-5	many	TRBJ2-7	TGTGCCAGCAGTTCTAAGCGGAAGCAGTACTTC	CASSSKRKQYF
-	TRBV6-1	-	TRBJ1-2	TGTGCCAGCAGTGACGGGGTAGGTGGCTACACCTTC	CASSDGVGGYTF